A single sample is the source of the 5 T cell receptor beta chains below, sequenced in a study of cytomegalovirus exposure and HLA in healthy donors (dated by TCRdb to the late 2010s). The library was built by means of the immunoSEQ multiplex PCR assay. For the multiplex PCR, a mixture combining 60 forward primers for TCR Vbeta segments and 13 reverse primers for TCR Jbeta segments was used. This is the immuneACCESS table as TCRdb keeps it, with only in-frame sequences that have V and J called. A part of the clones is gone; compared with another copy, unresolved V genes explain less than half, and the rest is unexplained. The sample table lists about 120,000 clones, 74% of them with a count of one. The ten largest account for 2% to 2.5% of the sample. Sequencing input: PBMCs. All receptors come from a human donor in good health.

This chain uses TRBV5-1 with TRBJ1-4; a weak D match, TRBD1 (5 bases). The CDR3 loop spans 15 amino acids. Between the trimmed V and J ends, which lost 5 bases and 4 bases, there was a span of 15 bases. From germline, CDR1 is SGHRS and CDR2 YFSETQ. The CDR3 DNA follows: TGCGCCAGCAGGCGGGACGGGTGGGATAATGAAAAACTGTTTTTT. It codes for CASRRDGWDNEKLFF.

This sequence joins TRBV5-1 and TRBJ2-5; 9 nucleotides agree with TRBD1. Germline CDR1 is SGHRS and CDR2 is YFSETQ. The CDR3 is 16 residues long. After removal of 4 bases from V and 1 base from J, the junction contained 8 bases not matched to a gene. The CDR3 loop reads CASSLTGGYLQETQYF. The CDR3 coding sequence is TGCGCCAGCAGCCTCACAGGGGGCTACCTCCAAGAGACCCAGTACTTC.

The V gene is TRBV14, the J gene TRBJ2-5; possible D gene TRBD1, 5 bases. From germline, CDR1 is SGHDN and CDR2 FVKESK. V gave up 1 base and J gave up 9 bases, with 9 bases separating them. The CDR3 length is 12 residues. The CDR3 loop is CASSQGRGSQYF. CDR3 coding DNA: TGTGCCAGCAGCCAAGGAAGGGGTTCCCAGTACTTC.

In its sample, this clone was seen a few times. This rearrangement joins TRBV5-1 to TRBJ2-3, with 7 bases that match TRBD2. The CDR3 covers 14 residues. J lost 4 bases, V lost 4 bases, and 6 bases had no gene match. Germline V lookup: CDR1 SGHRS, CDR2 YFSETQ. In DNA, the CDR3 is TGCGCCAGCAGCCCAGGACTAGTAGCAGATACGCAGTATTTT. Translated: CASSPGLVADTQYF.

The rearrangement joins TRBV9 to TRBJ2-1; 9 nucleotides agree with TRBD2. Germline lookup yields CDR1 SGDLS and CDR2 YYNGEE. With V trimmed by 4 bases and J by 1 base, 6 bases remained unmatched. The CDR3 totals 16 residues. The CDR3: CASSLYSGSSYNEQFF. CDR3 nucleotides: TGTGCCAGCAGCCTCTATAGCGGGAGTTCCTACAATGAGCAGTTCTTC.